Reported below is one T cell receptor beta chain. This clone was picked up a small number of times. There is no known antigen for this receptor. Base qualities are not at hand, and no much larger clone is one base apart. This record comes from a study of blood T cell repertoires in COVID-19 (TCRdb year 2020). In the study overall: Collaborator samples came from the United States, Italy and Spain and covered acute and convalescent phases of COVID-19. The dataset comprised deeply sampled blood TCRbeta repertoires from subjects exposed to, actively infected with, or recovered from COVID-19. The material from the prospective study consisted of cDNA or gDNA derived from T cells, B-cell-depleted T cells, or PBMCs. HLA class I and class II types, where available, came from metadata supplied by the sample provider rather than from assay-based typing. The repertoires were released in a freely available public database intended as a resource for research on the immune response to SARS-CoV-2. A de-identified subject ID, COVID-19 status, age in years and sex were almost always included in the sample metadata. Samples were obtained from the ongoing ImmuneRACE study (first 160 participants) and from about 1,300 subjects provided by 6 global collaborators.

The immunoSEQ Assay, a bias-controlled multiplex PCR, was used to amplify TCRbeta CDR3 regions from genomic DNA. In the source study's methods: The number of nucleated cells in each sample was estimated from the amplification of reference gene primers within the assay. To quantify the absolute abundance of each unique TCRbeta CDR3 rearrangement, sequence reads were collapsed and filtered. For each sample, productive Simpson clonality was calculated by taking the square root of Simpson's diversity index across productive rearrangements. TCRdb holds this immuneACCESS table with in-frame rearrangements only. Some clones are missing; in checked studies, unresolved V genes explain under half, and the rest has no known cause. V and J calls and clone size are those listed in that table; D and trimming were worked out from the DNA. In all, the sample holds 400,000 or so clones, and roughly 90% of those were seen once. The top ten clones comprise less than 0.95% of the sample.

At one collaborating source in Seattle, patients were enrolled during active infection and were followed longitudinally through the course of disease. Collaborating institutions collected whole blood in K2EDTA tubes following their own protocols. For TCRbeta analysis, collaborator samples were shipped as frozen whole blood, as isolated PBMCs, or as DNA extracted from either sample type. Ends trimmed: V by 4 bases, J by 6 bases; bases unmatched to a gene: 0. CDR1 SGHRS and CDR2 YFSETQ were looked up in the germline V gene. There are 11 amino acids in the CDR3, from cysteine to phenylalanine inclusive. The read is trimmed to its CDR3 DNA, 33 bases read in frame from base 1. Broad study findings and their caveats: The amount of clinical and demographic metadata varied by source and participant and was provided uncurated.

The source is a man younger than 35 with COVID-19, enrolled during active disease. Sequencing was performed on peripheral blood. The V and J segments used are TRBV5-1 and TRBJ1-1, and TRBD1 aligns with 7 junction nucleotides. The base sequence is TGCGCCAGCAGCGGACAGGCTGAAGCTTTCTTT. It specifies CASSGQAEAFF.